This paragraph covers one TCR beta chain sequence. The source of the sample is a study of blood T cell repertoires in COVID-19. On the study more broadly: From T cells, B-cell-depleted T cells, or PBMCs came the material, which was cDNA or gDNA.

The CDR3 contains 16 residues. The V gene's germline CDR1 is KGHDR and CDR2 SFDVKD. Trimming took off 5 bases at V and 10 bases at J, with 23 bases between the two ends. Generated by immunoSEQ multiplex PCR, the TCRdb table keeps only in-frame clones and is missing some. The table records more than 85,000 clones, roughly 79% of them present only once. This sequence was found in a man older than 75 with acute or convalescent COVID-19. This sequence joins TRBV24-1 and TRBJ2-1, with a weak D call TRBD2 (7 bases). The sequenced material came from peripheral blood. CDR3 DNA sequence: TGTGCCACCAGTGTCGAAACTAGCGTGAGGGGGGTGGAGCAGTTCTTC. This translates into CATSVETSVRGVEQFF.